The next 22 T cell receptor beta chains were all read from a single sample in a study of human T cells and chemical hapten exposure. The sample's time point: patch test 2, 6 weeks after DPC sensitization. As for treatment: therapeutic diphenylcyclopropenone sensitization with weekly scalp DPC. TCRdb redid the calling of the RACE reads with MiXCR, one entry per CDR3 protein. The sample includes approximately 100,000 distinct CDR3 sequences, 9.2% of them seen just once. Specimen: whole blood, collected in connection with sensitization to the hapten diphenylcyclopropenone (DPC). All receptors come from a woman aged 40 to 55 with alopecia areata. Some clones in this sample may be carry-over from other donors' samples.

This clonotype was counted a few times. The chain joins TRBV4-3 to TRBJ1-2, with D uncertain. This CDR3 region has 14 residues. Germline V gene sequence: CDR1 LGHNA, CDR2 YSLEER. The V gene lost 1 base and the J gene lost 4 bases, with 10 bases spanning the gap. The CDR3 loop is CASSQGEGGYGYTF. The CDR3 nucleotides read TGCGCCAGCAGCCAAGGGGAGGGAGGCTATGGCTACACCTTC.

This clonotype was seen many times. The chain combines TRBV4-3 with TRBJ2-6, with D possibly being TRBD1 (6 bases). Germline CDR1 is LGHNA and CDR2 is YSLEER. This CDR3 has 22 residues. Trimming removed 0 bases at V and 1 base at J, with 25 bases between. CDR3: CASSQDDPTKQGSESGANVLTF. For the CDR3, the DNA is TGCGCCAGCAGCCAAGATGACCCAACCAAACAGGGTTCCGAATCTGGGGCCAACGTCCTGACTTTC.

On this clonotype: Being one base from a much bigger clone, this may be a read error. The V call is TRBV7-9, the J call TRBJ1-2; 8 bases map to TRBD1. The CDR3 totals 13 residues. Germline V gives CDR1 SEHNR, CDR2 FQNEAQ (reference sequence). DNA for the CDR3: TGTGTCAGCAGCCAGGACAGGGACTATGGCTACACCTTC. Translating it yields CVSSQDRDYGYTF.

A few counts support this clonotype. The CDR3 is CASSADRYMNTEAFF. CDR3 DNA: TGTGCCAGCAGTGCTGACAGGTACATGAACACTGAAGCTTTCTTT. The rearrangement uses TRBV6-2 or TRBV6-3 and TRBJ1-1; D perhaps matches TRBD1 (6 bases). V shed 5 bases and J shed 0 bases, with 13 bases lying between them. CDR3 length: 15 amino acids. From germline, CDR1 is MNHEY and CDR2 SVGEGT.

This clonotype was detected ten times or more. This chain joins TRBV12-3 or TRBV12-4 and TRBJ1-2; 11 bases are shared with TRBD1. CDR3 length equals 16 residues. V shed 3 bases, J shed 4 bases, and the junction held 7 bases outside the gene matches. The CDR3 protein is CASSLALGQGAYGYTF. The CDR3 DNA sequence: TGTGCCAGCAGTTTGGCCTTAGGACAGGGGGCCTATGGCTACACCTTC.

J is TRBJ2-1 and V is TRBV19, with 13 nucleotides matching TRBD2. CDR3 length: 18 residues. The junction had 12 bases not matched to a gene; V was cut back by 7 bases and J by 3 bases. Germline V gene data show CDR1 as LNHDA and CDR2 as SQIVND (reference sequence). The CDR3 region has the DNA TGTGCCAGTATGGGTGGGCGACTAGCGGGGGGAAACTACAATGAGCAGTTCTTC. Amino acid sequence: CASMGGRLAGGNYNEQFF.

This clonotype was observed at least ten times. The V gene is TRBV7-2, the J gene TRBJ2-7; 11 nucleotides agree with TRBD2. Germline CDR1 SGHTA, CDR2 FQGNSA. The CDR3 spans 17 residues. V gave up 5 bases and J gave up 5 bases; unmatched junction bases: 14. CDR3 region: CASSTDLAGGLFDEQYF. CDR3 in DNA: TGTGCCAGCAGCACCGATCTAGCGGGGGGATTATTCGACGAGCAGTACTTC.

This clonotype was detected only a few times. The rearrangement joins TRBV18 to TRBJ2-2, with 8 bases matching TRBD1. This CDR3 is built from 17 residues. Looked up from germline, CDR1 is KGHSH and CDR2 is LQKENI. The V and J ends lost 1 base and 6 bases, in that order; junction bases with no gene match: 10. The DNA for the CDR3 is TGTGCCAGCTCACCACTAGACAGGGGATCAGGAGCCGGGGAGCTGTTTTTT. This translates into CASSPLDRGSGAGELFF.

This clonotype was seen more than once but under ten times. The chain uses TRBV25-1 and TRBJ2-3; TRBD1 matches at 10 bases. CDR3 length: 15 residues. Germline CDR1 MGHDK, CDR2 SYGVNS. V was clipped by 6 bases and J by 4 bases; unmatched bases: 7. The chain's CDR3 is CASSSGTGDADTQYF. The DNA of the CDR3 is TGTGCCAGCAGCTCCGGGACAGGGGACGCAGATACGCAGTATTTT.

This clonotype has a handful of counts. The DNA for the CDR3 is TGCGCCAGCAGCTTAGGGAGCGGAGGCACAGATACGCAGTATTTT. Its protein product is CASSLGSGGTDTQYF. This chain uses TRBV5-1 with TRBJ2-3, with a weak D call TRBD2 (5 bases). CDR3 size: 15 residues. The V gene lost 2 bases and the J gene lost 1 base, with 11 bases spanning the gap. The V gene's germline CDR1 is SGHRS and CDR2 YFSETQ.

This clonotype appeared a few times. The chain joins TRBV28 to TRBJ1-2; 10 bases map to TRBD1. V lost 4 bases to trimming and J lost 6 bases; unmatched junction nucleotides: 5. Looked up from germline, CDR1 is MDHEN and CDR2 is SYDVKM. CDR3 size: 14 residues. CDR3 coding DNA: TGTGCCAGCAGTTCGGGACAGGGGATCAATGGCTACACCTTC. This codes for CASSSGQGINGYTF.

This clonotype has a count of ten or more. The rearrangement uses TRBV21-1 and TRBJ2-1; the D call TRBD1 from the table was never checked on the DNA. TRBV21-1 is marked as a pseudogene. CDR3 length: 16 residues. The CDR3 loop reads CASSNGRQGRDNEQFF. CDR3 nucleotides: TGTGCCAGCAGCAATGGTAGACAGGGCAGGGACAATGAGCAGTTCTTC.

This clonotype turned up a few times. This chain uses TRBV6-2 or TRBV6-3 with TRBJ2-7, with 7 bases fitting TRBD1. V lost 0 bases and J lost 3; bases outside the gene matches: 8. CDR1 MNHEY and CDR2 SVGEGT come from the germline V gene. The CDR3 covers 16 residues. CDR3 nucleotide sequence: TGTGCCAGCAGTTACTCGTCCGGGACAGATTTCTACGAGCAGTACTTC. The encoded protein is CASSYSSGTDFYEQYF.

This clonotype appeared a few times. V usage is TRBV7-2 and J usage is TRBJ1-2; D might be TRBD1 (5 bases). Trimming left V 1 base short and J 2 bases short, with 11 bases between. The CDR3 runs to 15 residues. The germline CDR1 and CDR2 sequences are SGHTA and FQGNSA. The CDR3 loop reads CASSLGPRANYGYTF. The CDR3 DNA reads TGTGCCAGCAGCTTAGGGCCCAGGGCGAACTATGGCTACACCTTC.

This clonotype occurred a few times. The chain joins TRBV20-1 to TRBJ2-4; D assignment may be TRBD1 or TRBD2 (5 bases each). CDR1 and CDR2 from the germline V gene are DFQATT and SNEGSKA (reference sequence). The CDR3 spans 13 residues. CDR3 protein: CTSWGRHKNIQYF. CDR3 DNA sequence: TGCACCTCCTGGGGGAGACACAAAAACATTCAGTACTTC.

As for this clonotype: A much larger clone sits a single nucleotide away, making a read error possible. The chain is built from TRBV18 and TRBJ1-5; D ambiguous. Germline assignment: CDR1 KGHSH and CDR2 LQKENI. This CDR3 has 15 residues. Trimming pared 3 bases from V and 0 bases from J, leaving 9 bases between. CDR3 DNA sequence: TGTGCCAGCTCACCTGCGGTCACTAGCAATCAGCCCCAGCATTTT. Translating it yields CASSPAVTSNQPQHF.

This clonotype was observed at least ten times. The chain employs TRBV2 and TRBJ1-5; TRBD1 matches 10 bases. The CDR3 runs to 17 residues. The junction had 7 bases not matched to a gene; V was cut back by 0 bases and J by 5 bases. Germline-derived CDR1 and CDR2 are SNHLY and FYNNEI. CDR3 sequence: CASSEARTGGNHQPQHF. The CDR3 DNA follows: TGTGCCAGCAGTGAAGCACGGACAGGGGGGAACCATCAGCCCCAGCATTTT.

This clonotype appeared many times. The V gene is TRBV28, the J gene TRBJ2-1; D unclear. The CDR3 runs 15 residues. V gave up 4 bases and J gave up 7 bases, with 17 bases separating them. Looked up from germline, CDR1 is MDHEN and CDR2 is SYDVKM. CDR3 DNA: TGTGCCAGCAGTTCACAATCGAATCGTCGGAATGAGCAGTTCTTC. Amino acids: CASSSQSNRRNEQFF.

This chain links TRBV6-5 with TRBJ2-2; TRBD1 matches at 7 bases. The CDR3 loop spans 14 amino acids. Germline values: CDR1 MNHEY, CDR2 SVGAGI. With 2 bases clipped from V and 4 bases from J, the junction kept 1 base outside the gene matches. The CDR3 sequence is CASSYRQGTGELFF. In DNA, the CDR3 is TGTGCCAGCAGTTACCGACAGGGCACCGGGGAGCTGTTTTTT.

The table lists this clonotype with a few counts. The rearrangement uses TRBV27 and TRBJ2-1; D gene uncertain. This CDR3 has 12 residues. Trimming cost V 3 bases and J 9 bases, with 9 bases left between them. Germline V CDR1 and CDR2: MNHEY, SMNVEV (reference sequence). The CDR3 sequence: CASSLGIGEQFF. DNA for the CDR3: TGTGCCAGCAGTTTGGGAATTGGTGAGCAGTTCTTC.

This chain uses TRBV11-3 with TRBJ1-5; 7 nucleotides match TRBD1. V trimming: 5 bases; J trimming: 4 bases; junction bases outside the gene matches: 17. The germline gives CDR1 SGHNT, CDR2 YENEEA. The CDR3 is 18 residues long. CDR3 sequence reads: CASSLLRDRGGVNQPQHF. For the CDR3, the DNA is TGTGCCAGCAGCCTGCTCCGGGACAGAGGGGGGGTTAATCAGCCCCAGCATTTT.

At least ten counts were recorded for this clonotype. This rearrangement joins TRBV4-1 to TRBJ1-1; possibly TRBD1 for D (5 bases). This CDR3 has 17 amino acids. Germline loops: CDR1 MGHRA, CDR2 YSYEKL. The ends were cut back, 3 bases at V and 3 bases at J, with 20 bases in the middle. Here the CDR3 DNA reads TGCGCCAGCAGCCAGGCGGATATTAGGATGGGGCACACTGAAGCTTTCTTT. Translating it yields CASSQADIRMGHTEAFF.